This record looks at one T cell receptor beta chain sequence and its context. The antigen remains unidentified. This sample is part of a study of shared clonotypes between healthy human individuals. Each subset's genomic DNA was split evenly across several immunoSEQ plates. Original analysis: Because ImmunoSEQ provided only junction sequences with no quality scores, the filtering differed. Produced via immunoSEQ multiplex PCR; TCRdb's table is partial and in-frame only. V, J and clone size reflect that table, while D and trimming were determined from the DNA. Of some 2.3 million clones listed, approximately 95% are singletons. The V and J ends lost 2 bases and 2 bases respectively, with 10 bases between them. The germline gives CDR1 MNHEY, CDR2 SMNVEV (reference sequence). The CDR3 is 15 residues long. General study results and limits: Between a handful of donors, naive CD4 clonotypes were shared at a level of about 5%.

The receptor's source is a man younger than 35 in good health. Some clones in this sample may be carry-over from other donors' samples. The V and J genes are TRBV27 and TRBJ2-1; tentative D call: TRBD1 (6 bases). Sequencing was carried out using naive CD4+ T cells from PBMCs. Subset described: CD45RA+ positively selected. The CDR3 nucleotides read TGTGCCAGCAGTTTAGGAGGACAGCCCTACAATGAGCAGTTCTTC. Its protein product is CASSLGGQPYNEQFF.